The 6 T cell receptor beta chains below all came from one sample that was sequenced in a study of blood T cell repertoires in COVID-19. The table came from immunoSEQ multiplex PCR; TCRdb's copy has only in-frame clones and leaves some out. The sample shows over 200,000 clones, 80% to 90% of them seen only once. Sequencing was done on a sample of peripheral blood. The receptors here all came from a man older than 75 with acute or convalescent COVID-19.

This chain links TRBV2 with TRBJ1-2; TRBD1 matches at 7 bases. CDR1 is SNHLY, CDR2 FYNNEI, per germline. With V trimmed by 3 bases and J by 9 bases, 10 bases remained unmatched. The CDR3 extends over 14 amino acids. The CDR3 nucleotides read TGTGCCAGCAGTGATCGAGGGGGCGGAAGGAGCTACACCTTC. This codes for CASSDRGGGRSYTF.

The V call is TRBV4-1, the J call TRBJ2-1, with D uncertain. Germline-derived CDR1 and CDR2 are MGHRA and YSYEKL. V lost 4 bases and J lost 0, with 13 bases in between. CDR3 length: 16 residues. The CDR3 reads CASSLEAGSSYNEQFF. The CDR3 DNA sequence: TGCGCCAGCAGCCTAGAAGCTGGTAGCTCCTACAATGAGCAGTTCTTC.

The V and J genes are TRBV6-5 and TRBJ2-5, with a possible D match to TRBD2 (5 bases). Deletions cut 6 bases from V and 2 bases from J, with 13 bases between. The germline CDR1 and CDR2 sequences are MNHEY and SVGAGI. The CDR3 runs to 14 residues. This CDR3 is CASRFRLLQETQYF. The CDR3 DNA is TGTGCCAGCAGATTTAGACTACTTCAAGAGACCCAGTACTTC.

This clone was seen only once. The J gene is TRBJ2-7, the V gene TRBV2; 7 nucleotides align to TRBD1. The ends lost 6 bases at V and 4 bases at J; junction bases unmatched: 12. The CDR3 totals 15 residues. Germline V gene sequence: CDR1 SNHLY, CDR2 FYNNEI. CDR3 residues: CASREGALGYYEQYF. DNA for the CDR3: TGTGCCAGCAGAGAGGGGGCGCTTGGGTATTACGAGCAGTACTTC. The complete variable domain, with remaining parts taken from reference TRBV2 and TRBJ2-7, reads EPEVTQTPSHQVTQMGQEVILRCVPISNHLYFYWYRQILGQKVEFLVSFYNNEISEKSEIFDDQFSVERPDGSNFTLKIRSTKLEDSAMYFCASREGALGYYEQYFGPGTRLTVT.

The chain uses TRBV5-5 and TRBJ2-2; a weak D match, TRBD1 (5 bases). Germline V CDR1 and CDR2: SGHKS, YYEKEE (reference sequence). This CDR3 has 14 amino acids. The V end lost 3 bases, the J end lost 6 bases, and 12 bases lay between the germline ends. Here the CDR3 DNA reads TGTGCCAGCAGCTGGGGCCTCGGGCCCGGGGAGCTGTTTTTT. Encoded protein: CASSWGLGPGELFF.

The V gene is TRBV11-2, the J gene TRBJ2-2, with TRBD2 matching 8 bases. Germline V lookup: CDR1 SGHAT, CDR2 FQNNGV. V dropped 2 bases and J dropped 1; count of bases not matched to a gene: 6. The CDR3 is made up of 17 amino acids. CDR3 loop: CASSLSMLAGNTGELFF. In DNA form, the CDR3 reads TGTGCCAGCAGCTTATCTATGCTAGCGGGGAACACCGGGGAGCTGTTTTTT.